This T cell receptor beta chain was profiled in a study of cytomegalovirus exposure and HLA in healthy donors. The CDR3 contains 11 residues. The germline V gene has CDR1 GTSNPN and CDR2 SVGIG (reference sequence). The V and J ends lost 7 bases and 2 bases respectively, with 8 bases between them. Use of 60 Vbeta and 13 Jbeta primers characterized the PCR. TCRdb's table, derived via immunoSEQ multiplex PCR, lists solely in-frame clones and lacks some. There are roughly 100,000 clones in the sample; approximately 66% occur only once, and more than 3% lies in the top ten. This TCR was recovered from a woman in her 50s in good health and CMV-seronegative. The sample taken for sequencing was PBMCs. The genes are TRBV30 and TRBJ1-2; D unresolved. Here the CDR3 DNA reads TGTGCCTCCGGGTTAAACTATGGCTACACCTTC. It encodes CASGLNYGYTF.